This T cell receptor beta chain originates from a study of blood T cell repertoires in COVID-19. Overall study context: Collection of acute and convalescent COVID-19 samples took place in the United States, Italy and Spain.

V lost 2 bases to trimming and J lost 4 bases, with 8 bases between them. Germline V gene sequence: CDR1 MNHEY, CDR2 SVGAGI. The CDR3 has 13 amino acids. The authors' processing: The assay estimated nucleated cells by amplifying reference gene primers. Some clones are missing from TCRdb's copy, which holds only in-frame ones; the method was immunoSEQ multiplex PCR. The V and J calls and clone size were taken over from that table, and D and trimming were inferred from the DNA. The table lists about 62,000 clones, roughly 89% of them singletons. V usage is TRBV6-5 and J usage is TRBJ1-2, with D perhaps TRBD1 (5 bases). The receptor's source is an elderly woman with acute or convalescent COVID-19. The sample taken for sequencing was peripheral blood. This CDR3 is CASSYTTAYGYTF. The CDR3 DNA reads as TGTGCCAGCAGTTACACGACAGCCTATGGCTACACCTTC.